The present entry profiles one T cell receptor beta chain with its context. The antigen is unknown. These data belong to a study of OX40 agonist ivuxolimab in advanced cancers. For the study at large: Patients' therapy was ivuxolimab, an antibody that acts as an agonist of OX40 (CD134).

Trimming left V 0 bases short and J 6 bases short, with 17 bases between. Germline loops: CDR1 MNHEY, CDR2 SVGAGI. The CDR3 extends over 16 amino acids. The data were produced by immunoSEQ multiplex PCR, yet TCRdb's version contains in-frame clones alone and is incomplete. The repertoire holds around 38,000 clones, approximately 80% seen once, with about 8.1% in the top ten. Study observations and caveats: It was not determined which antigens were specifically recognized by the peripheral T cells that had undergone clonal expansion.

The sequencing here drew on CD4+ or CD8+ T cells sorted from blood, taken in a trial of the OX40 agonist ivuxolimab. The sequence was collected from an adult with an advanced solid tumor such as melanoma, head and neck, liver or kidney cancer. The V call is TRBV6-5, the J call TRBJ1-2; tentative D call: TRBD1 (6 bases). The CDR3 bases are TGTGCCAGCAGTTACTCGTGGGACACCGGATCGGATGGCTACACCTTC. Translated, it gives CASSYSWDTGSDGYTF.